The 32 T cell receptor beta chains reported below all come from one sample, sequenced in a study of cytomegalovirus exposure and HLA in healthy donors. TCRdb keeps only in-frame clones here, not all; method: immunoSEQ multiplex PCR. The sample carries around 300,000 clones, just over 85% recorded once. Sequencing used PBMCs. These receptors were collected from a woman aged 18-29 years in good health and CMV-seronegative.

The rearrangement uses TRBV30 and TRBJ2-1; 9 positions match TRBD1. The junction had 10 bases not matched to a gene; V was cut back by 2 bases and J by 8 bases. CDR1 is GTSNPN and CDR2 is SVGIG in the germline V gene (reference sequence). This CDR3 is 15 amino acids long. Here the CDR3 reads CAWSPGTGLDDEQFF. The CDR3 region has the DNA TGTGCCTGGAGTCCTGGGACAGGGTTGGATGATGAGCAGTTCTTC.

This clone came up many times. The chain is built from TRBV4-3 and TRBJ2-6; a weak D match, TRBD2 (5 bases). In germline, CDR1 is LGHNA, CDR2 YSLEER. This CDR3 is 16 amino acids long. V gave up 1 base and J gave up 0 bases, with 7 bases separating them. CDR3: CASSQGEISGANVLTF. The CDR3, as DNA: TGCGCCAGCAGCCAAGGGGAGATCTCTGGGGCCAACGTCCTGACTTTC.

The chain links TRBV27 to TRBJ2-7; D is perhaps TRBD2 (5 bases). V lost 3 bases to trimming and J lost 7 bases, with 13 bases between them. The CDR3 length is 13 residues. Germline V gene sequence: CDR1 MNHEY, CDR2 SMNVEV (reference sequence). CDR3 DNA: TGTGCCAGCAGTTTGTCTCCCGGGGAGGAGCAGTACTTC. Its protein product is CASSLSPGEEQYF.

The genes are TRBV28 and TRBJ2-4; TRBD1 might be the D (6 bases). CDR3 length: 14 amino acids. V lost 7 bases and J lost 0, with 10 bases in between. Germline V gene data show CDR1 as MDHEN and CDR2 as SYDVKM. The CDR3 spells CASIDRLAKNIQYF. DNA for the CDR3: TGTGCCAGCATCGACAGGTTAGCCAAAAACATTCAGTACTTC.

The chain is built from TRBV29-1 and TRBJ2-7, with D possibly matching TRBD2 (5 bases). Germline V CDR1 and CDR2: SQVTM, ANQGSEA. V was pared by 6 bases and J by 3 bases, with 9 bases between. The CDR3 has 11 amino acids. CDR3 in amino acids: CSVGVDYEQYF. CDR3 nucleotide sequence: TGCAGCGTCGGGGTGGACTACGAGCAGTACTTC.

The chain's CDR3 is CASSQGFSYRGRWGNQPQHF. In DNA, the CDR3 is TGCGCCAGCAGCCAAGGTTTTTCATACAGGGGGCGTTGGGGCAATCAGCCCCAGCATTTT. V and J are TRBV4-1 and TRBJ1-5, with 9 bases identical to TRBD1. Germline-derived CDR1 and CDR2 are MGHRA and YSYEKL. The V and J ends lost 1 base and 2 bases, in that order; junction bases with no gene match: 15. The CDR3 runs 20 residues.

The chain links TRBV6-6 to TRBJ1-1; TRBD1 agrees at 8 bases. The CDR3 covers 13 residues. Germline values: CDR1 MNHNY, CDR2 SVGAGI (reference sequence). V trimming: 2 bases; J trimming: 7 bases; junction bases outside the gene matches: 3. CDR3 nucleotide sequence: TGTGCCAGCAGTTACGAGACAGGGGTTGAAGCTTTCTTT. Its protein product is CASSYETGVEAFF.

The chain employs TRBV7-9 and TRBJ1-1, with D perhaps matching TRBD1 (5 bases). This CDR3 spans 14 amino acids. Between the trimmed V and J ends, which lost 3 bases and 4 bases, there was a span of 12 bases. Germline assignment: CDR1 SEHNR and CDR2 FQNEAQ (reference sequence). The CDR3 DNA sequence: TGTGCCAGCAGCTTGATCGCGGGGACCACTGAAGCTTTCTTT. The encoded protein is CASSLIAGTTEAFF.

The CDR3: CASNIGRTARAYEQYF. The CDR3 nucleotides read TGTGCCAGCAACATCGGTCGGACAGCCCGGGCCTACGAGCAGTACTTC. The chain recombines TRBV27 with TRBJ2-7, with D perhaps TRBD1 (6 bases). The germline V gene has CDR1 MNHEY and CDR2 SMNVEV (reference sequence). The CDR3 contains 16 residues. The V and J ends lost 7 bases and 2 bases respectively, with 21 bases between them.

In DNA, the CDR3 is TGTGCCTGGAGTGATAGCGGGAGGGACTCCGGGGAGCTGTTTTTT. Translation gives CAWSDSGRDSGELFF. The chain recombines TRBV30 with TRBJ2-2, with TRBD2 matching 11 bases. After removal of 1 base from V and 6 bases from J, the junction contained 4 bases not matched to a gene. Germline CDR1 reads GTSNPN; CDR2 reads SVGIG (reference sequence). The CDR3 consists of 15 residues.

The CDR3 DNA sequence: TGTGCCAGCACCATAGCGGGATCCTACAATGAGCAGTTCTTC. Protein product: CASTIAGSYNEQFF. This chain uses TRBV5-6 with TRBJ2-1; 8 bases are a match to TRBD2. The CDR3 has 14 amino acids. Trimming removed 6 bases from V and 1 base from J; junction bases left unmatched: 3. From germline, CDR1 is SGHDT and CDR2 YYEEEE.

In the case of this clone: Other DNA sequences from this sample encode an identical CDR3 as well. The DNA for the CDR3 is TGTGCCAGCGGCGACAGCTACGAGCAGTACTTC. This encodes CASGDSYEQYF. The chain recombines TRBV2 with TRBJ2-7; possible D gene TRBD1, 5 bases. Trimming removed 8 bases at V and 3 bases at J, with 8 bases between. CDR1 and CDR2 (germline): SNHLY, FYNNEI. The length of the CDR3 is 11 residues. The whole variable domain, remainder taken from reference TRBV2 and TRBJ2-7, is EPEVTQTPSHQVTQMGQEVILRCVPISNHLYFYWYRQILGQKVEFLVSFYNNEISEKSEIFDDQFSVERPDGSNFTLKIRSTKLEDSAMYFCASGDSYEQYFGPGTRLTVT.

The J gene is TRBJ1-1, the V gene TRBV27; no reliable D call. CDR1 and CDR2 from the germline V gene are MNHEY and SMNVEV (reference sequence). This CDR3 spans 14 amino acids. V lost 0 bases to trimming and J lost 7 bases, with 12 bases between them. The DNA of the CDR3 is TGTGCCAGCAGTTTATCTCTGGCCGGCGGTGAAGCTTTCTTT. It yields the protein CASSLSLAGGEAFF.

V and J are TRBV11-3 and TRBJ1-1; TRBD1 matches at 8 bases. The CDR3 runs to 14 residues. The ends lost 4 bases at V and 7 bases at J; junction bases unmatched: 8. CDR1 is SGHNT, CDR2 YENEEA, per germline. CDR3 DNA: TGTGCCAGCAGCTACGGACAGGGAGTTGGTGAAGCTTTCTTT. Its protein product is CASSYGQGVGEAFF. The full variable domain, completed using reference TRBV11-3 and TRBJ1-1, is EAGVVQSPRYKIIEKKQPVAFWCNPISGHNTLYWYLQNLGQGPELLIRYENEEAVDDSQLPKDRFSAERLKGVDSTLKIQPAELGDSAVYLCASSYGQGVGEAFFGQGTRLTVV.

This chain's CDR3 is CASSLGPAHIGNQPQHF. In DNA, the CDR3 is TGCGCCAGCAGCTTGGGTCCAGCGCACATCGGCAATCAGCCCCAGCATTTT. The chain couples TRBV5-1 to TRBJ1-5, with D unresolved. This CDR3 has 17 residues. CDR1 and CDR2 from the germline V gene are SGHRS and YFSETQ. Trimming took 0 bases from V and 2 from J, leaving 15 bases between them.

The genes are TRBV6-5 and TRBJ2-7, with TRBD2 matching 9 bases. The CDR3 contains 14 residues. The V segment lost 1 base and the J segment 7 bases; nucleotides outside the gene matches: 5. Germline V gene sequence: CDR1 MNHEY, CDR2 SVGAGI. In nucleotides, the CDR3 is TGTGCCAGCAGTTACTTCCGCGGGAGGGAAGAGCAGTACTTC. Translation: CASSYFRGREEQYF.

This rearrangement joins TRBV13 to TRBJ2-7; 9 bases are shared with TRBD1. In germline, CDR1 is PRHDT, CDR2 FYEKMQ (reference sequence). V lost 0 bases and J lost 5; bases outside the gene matches: 2. The CDR3 contains 14 residues. The CDR3 nucleotides read TGTGCCAGCAGCTTAGGGGACAGGGGTCACGAGCAGTACTTC. Protein sequence: CASSLGDRGHEQYF.

This clone has a handful of counts. The chain combines TRBV10-2 with TRBJ2-7; TRBD2 matches at 15 bases. This CDR3 spans 14 amino acids. V shed 6 bases, J shed 6 bases, and the junction held 3 bases outside the gene matches. The germline CDR1 and CDR2 sequences are WSHSY and SAAADI. CDR3 loop: CASRPGLAGGEQYF. DNA for the CDR3: TGCGCCAGCAGACCGGGACTAGCGGGAGGCGAGCAGTACTTC.

This clone showed up just a few times. The chain combines TRBV19 with TRBJ1-1, with D perhaps matching TRBD1 (6 bases). The CDR3 has 12 amino acids. Germline V gene lookup returns CDR1 LNHDA and CDR2 SQIVND (reference sequence). V was clipped by 6 bases and J by 3 bases, with 8 bases between them. The CDR3 reads CASRPGDTEAFF. Written as DNA, the CDR3 is TGTGCCAGTAGGCCAGGGGACACTGAAGCTTTCTTT.

This chain connects TRBV5-6 to TRBJ2-5, with 7 bases that match TRBD1. J gave up 0 bases and V 0 bases, and 5 bases lay outside the gene matches. The germline CDR1 and CDR2 sequences are SGHDT and YYEEEE. The CDR3 is made up of 16 amino acids. The CDR3: CASSLVLGQDQETQYF. The CDR3 nucleotides are TGTGCCAGCAGCTTGGTCCTCGGACAGGACCAAGAGACCCAGTACTTC.

This chain links TRBV27 with TRBJ1-2; D not certain. V lost 1 base, J lost 0 bases, and 9 bases lay in between. CDR3 length equals 15 residues. Per germline, CDR1 MNHEY and CDR2 SMNVEV (reference sequence). The CDR3: CASSLLSPPNYGYTF. The DNA for the CDR3 is TGTGCCAGCAGTTTATTGAGCCCTCCTAACTATGGCTACACCTTC.

The chain uses TRBV2 and TRBJ1-2; D is unresolved. Trimming cost V 6 bases and J 7 bases, with 9 bases left between them. The CDR3 contains 11 residues. CDR1 is SNHLY and CDR2 is FYNNEI in the germline V gene. In nucleotides, the CDR3 is TGTGCCAGCAGCCGTGAGGGTGGCTACACCTTC. Its translation: CASSREGGYTF.

The chain couples TRBV6-5 to TRBJ2-1; a possible D gene is TRBD2 (6 bases). CDR1 and CDR2 from the germline V gene are MNHEY and SVGAGI. V lost 4 bases and J 0 bases, leaving 10 bases between the germline ends. The CDR3 sequence is 15 residues long. The CDR3 DNA is TGTGCCAGCAGTTTGGCGGGGATCTCCTACAATGAGCAGTTCTTC. As protein: CASSLAGISYNEQFF.

The chain employs TRBV29-1 and TRBJ2-5, with TRBD1 as a possible D gene (6 bases). Trimming took off 3 bases at V and 0 bases at J, with 14 bases between the two ends. The CDR3 loop spans 15 amino acids. Germline V gene lookup returns CDR1 SQVTM and CDR2 ANQGSEA. CDR3 sequence (DNA): TGCAGCGTTGACGGGGCAGGGGTCTACCAAGAGACCCAGTACTTC. Translation gives CSVDGAGVYQETQYF.

The rearrangement links TRBV11-3 to TRBJ1-1; D gene unclear. V dropped 3 bases and J dropped 4 bases, with 18 bases sitting between them. This CDR3 has 16 amino acids. Germline CDR1 is SGHNT and CDR2 is YENEEA. For the CDR3, the DNA is TGTGCCAGCAGCTTGGGAGCCGAAGGTAGAGGCACTGAAGCTTTCTTT. The encoded protein is CASSLGAEGRGTEAFF.

The rearrangement uses TRBV18 and TRBJ2-7; 9 bases line up with TRBD2. Germline V gene data show CDR1 as KGHSH and CDR2 as LQKENI. The CDR3 runs to 17 residues. V gave up 6 bases and J gave up 3 bases; unmatched junction bases: 15. CDR3 DNA: TGTGCCAGCTCTCCCCCGGCGGGTAGCGGGGGACACTACGAGCAGTACTTC. It translates to CASSPPAGSGGHYEQYF.

V gene TRBV6-5 combines with J gene TRBJ1-3, with 8 positions matching TRBD1. Germline loops: CDR1 MNHEY, CDR2 SVGAGI. V gave up 6 bases and J gave up 1 base; unmatched junction bases: 5. The CDR3 consists of 15 residues. This chain's CDR3 is CASRGRGLSGNTIYF. The CDR3 DNA is TGTGCCAGCAGGGGCAGGGGGCTATCTGGAAACACCATATATTTT.

The V and J genes are TRBV6-1 and TRBJ1-5; 8 bases are shared with TRBD1. Trimming took 6 bases from V and 4 from J; bases not matched to a gene: 2. The germline V gene encodes CDR1 MNHNS and CDR2 SASEGT. This CDR3 has 13 residues. CDR3 in DNA: TGTGCCAGCAGGGACAGGGATAATCAGCCCCAGCATTTT. It is translated as CASRDRDNQPQHF.

The chain uses TRBV12-5 and TRBJ2-7; no firm D call. V was trimmed by 7 bases and J by 1 base, leaving 17 bases between them. This CDR3 region has 15 residues. CDR1 is LGHNT and CDR2 is FRNRAP in the germline V gene. In DNA form, the CDR3 reads TGTGCTAGTGTCAAATGGCCTTCTGGTTCCTACGAGCAGTACTTC. This gives the protein CASVKWPSGSYEQYF.

This clone was observed a few times. The CDR3 DNA follows: TGTGCCAGCAGTGGGGGACAGGATACCTATGGCTACACCTTC. It yields the protein CASSGGQDTYGYTF. The V and J genes are TRBV2 and TRBJ1-2; 8 nucleotides agree with TRBD1. The CDR3 has 14 residues. Germline CDR1 reads SNHLY; CDR2 reads FYNNEI. V shed 4 bases and J 4 bases; nucleotides not matched to a gene: 5. Supplemented by reference TRBV2 and TRBJ1-2, the full variable domain reads EPEVTQTPSHQVTQMGQEVILRCVPISNHLYFYWYRQILGQKVEFLVSFYNNEISEKSEIFDDQFSVERPDGSNFTLKIRSTKLEDSAMYFCASSGGQDTYGYTFGSGTRLTVV.

This chain joins TRBV5-4 and TRBJ2-7, with a possible D match to TRBD1 (5 bases). This CDR3 has 16 residues. V dropped 0 bases and J dropped 3 bases, with 16 bases sitting between them. Germline values: CDR1 SGHNT, CDR2 YYREEE (reference sequence). CDR3 protein: CASSLGQPINNYEQYF. Written as DNA, the CDR3 is TGTGCCAGCAGCTTGGGACAGCCGATTAACAACTACGAGCAGTACTTC.

This chain joins TRBV4-2 and TRBJ2-3; 8 positions match TRBD1. Germline CDR1 LGHNA, CDR2 YNFKEQ. Trimming at V came to 3 bases and at J to 3 bases, leaving 8 bases not matched to a gene. The CDR3 is 16 amino acids. CDR3 DNA sequence: TGTGCCAGCAGCCAGAGAGGACAGGGACCTACAGATACGCAGTATTTT. Protein product: CASSQRGQGPTDTQYF.